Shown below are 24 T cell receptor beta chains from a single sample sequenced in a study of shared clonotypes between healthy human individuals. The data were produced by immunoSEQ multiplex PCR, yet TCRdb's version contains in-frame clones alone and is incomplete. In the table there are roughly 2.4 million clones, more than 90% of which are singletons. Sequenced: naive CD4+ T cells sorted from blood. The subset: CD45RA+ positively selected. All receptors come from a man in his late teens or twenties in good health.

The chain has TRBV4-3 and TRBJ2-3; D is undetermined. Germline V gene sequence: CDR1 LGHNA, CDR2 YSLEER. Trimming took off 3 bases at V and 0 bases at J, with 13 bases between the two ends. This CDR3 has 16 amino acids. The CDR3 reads CASSQNVAGSTDTQYF. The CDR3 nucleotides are TGCGCCAGCAGCCAGAATGTCGCCGGAAGCACAGATACGCAGTATTTT.

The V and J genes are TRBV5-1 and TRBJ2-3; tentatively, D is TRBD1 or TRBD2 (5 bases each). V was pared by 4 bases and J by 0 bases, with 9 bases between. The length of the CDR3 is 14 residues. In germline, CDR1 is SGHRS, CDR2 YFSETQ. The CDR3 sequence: CASSMGRSTDTQYF. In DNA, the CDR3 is TGCGCCAGCAGCATGGGACGGAGCACAGATACGCAGTATTTT.

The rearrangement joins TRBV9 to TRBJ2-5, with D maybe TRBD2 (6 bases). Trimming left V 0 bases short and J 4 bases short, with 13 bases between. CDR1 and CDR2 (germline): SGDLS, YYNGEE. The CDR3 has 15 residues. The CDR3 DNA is TGTGCCAGCAGCGTAGGGCGGGGTAAGATAGAGACCCAGTACTTC. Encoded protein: CASSVGRGKIETQYF.

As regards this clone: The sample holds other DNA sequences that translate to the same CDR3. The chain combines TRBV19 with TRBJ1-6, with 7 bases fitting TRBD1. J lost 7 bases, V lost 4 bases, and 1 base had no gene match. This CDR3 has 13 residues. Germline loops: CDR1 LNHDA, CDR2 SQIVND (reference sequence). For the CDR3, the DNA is TGTGCCAGTAGTACGACAGGGAATTCACCCCTCCACTTT. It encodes CASSTTGNSPLHF.

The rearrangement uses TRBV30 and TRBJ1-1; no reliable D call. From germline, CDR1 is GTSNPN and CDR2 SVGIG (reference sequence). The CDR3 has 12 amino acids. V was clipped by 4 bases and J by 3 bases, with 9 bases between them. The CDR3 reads CAWNPSDTEAFF. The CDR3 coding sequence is TGTGCCTGGAATCCGTCGGACACTGAAGCTTTCTTT.

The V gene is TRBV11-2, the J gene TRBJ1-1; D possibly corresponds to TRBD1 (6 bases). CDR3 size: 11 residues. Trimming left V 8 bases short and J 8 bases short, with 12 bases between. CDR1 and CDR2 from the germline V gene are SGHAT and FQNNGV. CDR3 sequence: CASGGGIEAFF. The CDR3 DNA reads TGTGCCAGCGGAGGGGGGATAGAAGCTTTCTTT. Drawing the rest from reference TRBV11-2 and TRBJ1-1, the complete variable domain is EAGVAQSPRYKIIEKRQSVAFWCNPISGHATLYWYQQILGQGPKLLIQFQNNGVVDDSQLPKDRFSAERLKGVDSTLKIQPAKLEDSAVYLCASGGGIEAFFGQGTRLTVV.

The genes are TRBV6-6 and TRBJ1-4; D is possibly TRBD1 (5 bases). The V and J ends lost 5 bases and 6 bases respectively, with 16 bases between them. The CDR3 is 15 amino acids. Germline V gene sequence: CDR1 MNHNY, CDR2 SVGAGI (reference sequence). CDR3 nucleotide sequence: TGTGCCAGCAGTCTAAAGGGACCGGGCTATGAAAAACTGTTTTTT. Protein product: CASSLKGPGYEKLFF.

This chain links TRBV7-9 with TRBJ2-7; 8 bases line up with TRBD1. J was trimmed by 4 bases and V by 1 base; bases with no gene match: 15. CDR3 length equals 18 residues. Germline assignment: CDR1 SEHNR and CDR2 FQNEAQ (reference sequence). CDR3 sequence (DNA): TGTGCCAGCAGCTTAGACCTGGGGACAGGACCTCCCTCGTACGAGCAGTACTTC. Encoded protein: CASSLDLGTGPPSYEQYF. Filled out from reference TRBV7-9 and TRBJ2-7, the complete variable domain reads DTGVSQNPRHKITKRGQNVTFRCDPISEHNRLYWYRQTLGQGPEFLTYFQNEAQLEKSRLLSDRFSAERPKGSFSTLEIQRTEQGDSAMYLCASSLDLGTGPPSYEQYFGPGTRLTVT.

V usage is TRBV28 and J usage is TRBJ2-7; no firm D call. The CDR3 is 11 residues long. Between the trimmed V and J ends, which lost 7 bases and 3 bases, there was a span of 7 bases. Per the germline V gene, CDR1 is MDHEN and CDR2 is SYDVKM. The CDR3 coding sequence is TGTGCCAGCATTAATCTCTACGAGCAGTACTTC. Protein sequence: CASINLYEQYF.

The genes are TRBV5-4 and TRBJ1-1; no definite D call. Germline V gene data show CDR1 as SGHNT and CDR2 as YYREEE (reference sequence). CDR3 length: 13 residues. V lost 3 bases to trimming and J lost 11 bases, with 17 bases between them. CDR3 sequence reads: CASSSLPAGGAFF. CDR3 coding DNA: TGTGCCAGCAGCTCTCTTCCAGCAGGTGGGGCTTTCTTT.

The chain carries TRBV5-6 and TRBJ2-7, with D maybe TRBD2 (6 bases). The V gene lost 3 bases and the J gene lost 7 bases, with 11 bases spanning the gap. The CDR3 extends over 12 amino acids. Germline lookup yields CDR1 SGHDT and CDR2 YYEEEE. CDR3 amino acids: CASSWGLTEQYF. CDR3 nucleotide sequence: TGTGCCAGCAGCTGGGGACTTACTGAGCAGTACTTC.

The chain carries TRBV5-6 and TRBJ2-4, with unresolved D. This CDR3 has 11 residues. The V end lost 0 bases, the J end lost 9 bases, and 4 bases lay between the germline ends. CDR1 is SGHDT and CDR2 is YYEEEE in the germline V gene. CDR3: CASSLGGIQYF. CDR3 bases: TGTGCCAGCAGCTTGGGGGGCATTCAGTACTTC. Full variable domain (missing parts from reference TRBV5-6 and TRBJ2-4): DAGVTQSPTHLIKTRGQQVTLRCSPKSGHDTVSWYQQALGQGPQFIFQYYEEEERQRGNFPDRFSGHQFPNYSSELNVNALLLGDSALYLCASSLGGIQYFGAGTRLSVL.

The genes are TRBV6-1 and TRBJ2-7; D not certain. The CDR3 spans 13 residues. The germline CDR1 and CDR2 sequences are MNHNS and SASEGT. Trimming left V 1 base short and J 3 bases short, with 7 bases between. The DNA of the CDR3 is TGTGCCAGCAGTGAAGAGGGCGGCTACGAGCAGTACTTC. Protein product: CASSEEGGYEQYF.

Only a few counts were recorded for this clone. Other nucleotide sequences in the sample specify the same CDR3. In nucleotides, the CDR3 is TGCGCCAGCAGCTTACAGGGACTCGAGCAGTACTTC. This encodes CASSLQGLEQYF. This rearrangement joins TRBV5-1 to TRBJ2-7; D assignment may be TRBD1 or TRBD2 (6 bases each). The V and J ends lost 2 bases and 6 bases respectively, with 9 bases between them. The germline gives CDR1 SGHRS, CDR2 YFSETQ. The CDR3 length is 12 residues.

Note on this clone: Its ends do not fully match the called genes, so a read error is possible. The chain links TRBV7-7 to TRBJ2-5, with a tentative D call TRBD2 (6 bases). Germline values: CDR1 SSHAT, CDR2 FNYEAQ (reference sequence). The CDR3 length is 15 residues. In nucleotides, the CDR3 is TGTGCTAGCAGCTTGGGACTGGGCGGCGGGGAGACCCAGTACTTC. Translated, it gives CASSLGLGGGETQYF.

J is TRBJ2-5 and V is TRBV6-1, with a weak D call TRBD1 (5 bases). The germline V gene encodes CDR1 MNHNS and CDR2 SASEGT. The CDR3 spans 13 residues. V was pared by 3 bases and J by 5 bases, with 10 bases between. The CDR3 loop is CASSETDAETQYF. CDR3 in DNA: TGTGCCAGCAGTGAGACAGATGCGGAGACCCAGTACTTC.

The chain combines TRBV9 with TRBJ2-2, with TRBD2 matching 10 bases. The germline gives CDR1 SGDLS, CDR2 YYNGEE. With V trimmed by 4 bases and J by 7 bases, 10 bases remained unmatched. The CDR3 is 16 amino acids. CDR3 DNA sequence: TGTGCCAGCAGCCCCCATGGGCTAGCGGGGGTCGGGGAGCTGTTTTTT. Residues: CASSPHGLAGVGELFF.

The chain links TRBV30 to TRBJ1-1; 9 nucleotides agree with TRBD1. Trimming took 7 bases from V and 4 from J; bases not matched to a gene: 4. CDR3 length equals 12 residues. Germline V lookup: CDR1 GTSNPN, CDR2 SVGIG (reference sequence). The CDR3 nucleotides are TGTGCCTACATACAGGGGGCCACTGAAGCTTTCTTT. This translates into CAYIQGATEAFF.

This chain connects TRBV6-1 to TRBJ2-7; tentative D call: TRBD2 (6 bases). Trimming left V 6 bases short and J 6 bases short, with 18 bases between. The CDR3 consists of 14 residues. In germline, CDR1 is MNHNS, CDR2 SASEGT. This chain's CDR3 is CASSPDPGVGEQYF. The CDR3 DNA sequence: TGTGCCAGCAGCCCAGACCCGGGGGTAGGCGAGCAGTACTTC.

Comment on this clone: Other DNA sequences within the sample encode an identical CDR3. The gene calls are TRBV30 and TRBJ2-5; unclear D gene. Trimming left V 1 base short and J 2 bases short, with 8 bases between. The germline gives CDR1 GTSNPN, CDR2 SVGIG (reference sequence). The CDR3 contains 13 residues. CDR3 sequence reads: CAWSGGSQETQYF. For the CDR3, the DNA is TGTGCCTGGAGTGGGGGTTCTCAAGAGACCCAGTACTTC. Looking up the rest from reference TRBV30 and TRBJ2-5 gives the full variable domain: SQTIHQWPATLVQPVGSPLSLECTVEGTSNPNLYWYRQAAGRGLQLLFYSVGIGQISSEVPQNLSASRPQDRQFILSSKKLLLSDSGFYLCAWSGGSQETQYFGPGTRLLVL.

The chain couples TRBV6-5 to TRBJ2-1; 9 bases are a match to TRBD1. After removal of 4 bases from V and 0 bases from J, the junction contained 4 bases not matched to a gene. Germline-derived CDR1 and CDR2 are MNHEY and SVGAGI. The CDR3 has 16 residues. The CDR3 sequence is CASSLQGASSYNEQFF. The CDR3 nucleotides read TGTGCCAGCAGTTTACAGGGGGCTAGCTCCTACAATGAGCAGTTCTTC.

The CDR3 DNA is TGTGCCAGCAGTCTGGATTCACCCCTCCACTTT. This gives the protein CASSLDSPLHF. This sequence joins TRBV2 and TRBJ1-6, with unresolved D. The CDR3 has 11 residues. Trimming removed 5 bases at V and 8 bases at J, with 4 bases between. Germline CDR1 SNHLY, CDR2 FYNNEI.

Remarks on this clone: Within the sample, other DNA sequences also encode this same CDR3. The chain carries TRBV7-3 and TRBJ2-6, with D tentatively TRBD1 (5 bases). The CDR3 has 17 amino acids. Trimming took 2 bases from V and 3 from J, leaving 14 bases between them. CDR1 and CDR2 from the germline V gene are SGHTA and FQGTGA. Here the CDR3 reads CASSLGQGRSGANVLTF. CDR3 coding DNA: TGTGCCAGCAGCTTAGGGCAGGGCCGCAGTGGGGCCAACGTCCTGACTTTC.

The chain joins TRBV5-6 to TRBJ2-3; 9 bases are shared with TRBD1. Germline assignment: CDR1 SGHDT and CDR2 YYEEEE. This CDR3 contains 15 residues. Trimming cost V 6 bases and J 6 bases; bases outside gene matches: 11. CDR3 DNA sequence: TGTGCCAGCACCCAAACAGGGGGCGCATCCGATACGCAGTATTTT. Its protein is CASTQTGGASDTQYF.